The 21 T cell receptor beta chains in this list originate from one sample, sequenced in a study of blood T cells in healthy people across ages. PCR was performed a second time for roughly 7 to 11 cycles using a sample-barcoded 5' primer and a J-beta primer mix. TCRdb fed the 5' RACE reads into MiXCR, producing one record per CDR3 protein. The table has 1,800,000 or so distinct CDR3 sequences, about 39% seen once. The sample was blood. The receptors come from a human donor in good health.

The chain is built from TRBV15 and TRBJ1-2, with a possible D match to TRBD1 (6 bases). Per the germline V gene, CDR1 is LNHNV and CDR2 is YYDKDF (reference sequence). This CDR3 spans 16 amino acids. V was clipped by 5 bases and J by 7 bases, with 23 bases between them. The CDR3 DNA follows: TGTGCCACCAGCCCGCGACAGGAGATGAACCCGGTTGGCTACACCTTC. Translating it yields CATSPRQEMNPVGYTF. The full variable domain, its missing parts supplied by reference TRBV15 and TRBJ1-2, is DAMVIQNPRYQVTQFGKPVTLSCSQTLNHNVMYWYQQKSSQAPKLLFHYYDKDFNNEADTPDNFQSRRPNTSFCFLDIRSPGLGDTAMYLCATSPRQEMNPVGYTFGSGTRLTVV.

With respect to this clonotype: Since a much larger clone is just one base distant, this may be a read error. The chain carries TRBV12-3 or TRBV12-4 and TRBJ1-2, with a tentative D call TRBD1 (5 bases). Between the trimmed V and J ends, which lost 6 bases and 2 bases, there was a span of 10 bases. The CDR3 contains 13 residues. CDR3 loop: CASSWTKNYGYTF. CDR3 coding DNA: TGTGCCAGCAGCTGGACAAAGAACTATGGCTACACCTTC.

This clonotype was seen more than once but under ten times. V and J are TRBV6-1 and TRBJ1-4; no firm D call. Deletions cut 3 bases from V and 5 bases from J, with 10 bases between. Per the germline V gene, CDR1 is MNHNS and CDR2 is SASEGT. The CDR3 totals 14 residues. Here the CDR3 reads CASSDTGFNEKLFF. CDR3 in DNA: TGTGCCAGCAGTGATACGGGATTCAATGAAAAACTGTTTTTT.

This clonotype was picked up a small number of times. The chain is built from TRBV6-1 and TRBJ1-1; D call uncertain. The V and J ends lost 2 bases and 0 bases respectively, with 10 bases between them. CDR3 size: 15 residues. Germline V CDR1 and CDR2: MNHNS, SASEGT. CDR3: CASSEFGRMNTEAFF. CDR3 coding DNA: TGTGCCAGCAGTGAATTTGGGAGGATGAACACTGAAGCTTTCTTT.

This chain connects TRBV29-1 to TRBJ1-1; the D is unclear. Germline-derived CDR1 and CDR2 are SQVTM and ANQGSEA. Trimming left V 4 bases short and J 0 bases short, with 9 bases between. CDR3 length: 13 amino acids. CDR3 loop: CSVGLYMNTEAFF. CDR3 DNA sequence: TGCAGCGTTGGCCTGTACATGAACACTGAAGCTTTCTTT.

About this clonotype: A much larger clone is a single base away; this may be a read error. This chain connects TRBV4-1 to TRBJ1-2, with TRBD1 as a possible D gene (6 bases). CDR1 is MGHRA, CDR2 YSYEKL, per germline. CDR3 size: 14 residues. In DNA, the CDR3 is TGCGTCAGCAGCCAAGTAGGACAGTACTATGGCTACACCTTC. This encodes CVSSQVGQYYGYTF.

The CDR3, as DNA: TGTGCCAGCACCAACACGTGGGGCTCTGGGGCCAACGTCCTGACTTTC. As protein: CASTNTWGSGANVLTF. The chain joins TRBV5-5 to TRBJ2-6; D remains unclear. The V gene lost 6 bases and the J gene lost 0 bases, with 13 bases spanning the gap. CDR1 is SGHKS and CDR2 is YYEKEE in the germline V gene (reference sequence). The CDR3 loop spans 16 amino acids.

This clonotype occurred a few times. This chain links TRBV4-3 with TRBJ2-5; 7 bases map to TRBD2. Germline CDR1 is LGHNA and CDR2 is YSLEER. Germline trimming cut 5 bases from V and 3 bases from J; bases unmatched to any gene: 6. The CDR3 is made up of 14 amino acids. The CDR3 sequence: CASSSFLAEETQYF. CDR3 nucleotides: TGCGCCAGCAGCTCTTTTCTAGCGGAAGAGACCCAGTACTTC.

V and J are TRBV4-3 and TRBJ2-6, with no clear D. The germline V gene has CDR1 LGHNA and CDR2 YSLEER. This CDR3 has 15 residues. Trimming left V 2 bases short and J 12 bases short, with 17 bases between. The CDR3 DNA reads TGCGCCAGCAGCCAAAACGTCGGAGTGGCGAGCGTCCTGACTTTC. This encodes CASSQNVGVASVLTF.

The chain recombines TRBV12-3 or TRBV12-4 with TRBJ2-3; possible D gene TRBD2, 6 bases. V lost 7 bases to trimming and J lost 0 bases, with 8 bases between them. CDR3 length: 13 residues. The DNA of the CDR3 is TGTGCCAGCAAGGGGACTAGCACAGATACGCAGTATTTT. This codes for CASKGTSTDTQYF.

The chain uses TRBV12-3 or TRBV12-4 and TRBJ2-3; TRBD1 agrees at 11 bases. This CDR3 is 16 amino acids long. V lost 5 bases to trimming and J lost 5 bases; unmatched junction nucleotides: 9. CDR3 nucleotides: TGTGCCAGCAGTAGTTCCGGGACAGGGGGTATAGATACGCAGTATTTT. Translation gives CASSSSGTGGIDTQYF.

This clonotype was seen only a few times. This sequence joins TRBV12-3 or TRBV12-4 and TRBJ2-4; D remains ambiguous. Trimming took off 6 bases at V and 1 base at J, with 22 bases between the two ends. CDR3 length: 18 residues. CDR3 coding DNA: TGTGCCAGCAGATTCGGCCAAAAACATGGCGTGGCCAAAAACATTCAGTACTTC. Protein: CASRFGQKHGVAKNIQYF.

The rearrangement links TRBV4-1 to TRBJ1-1, with D tentatively TRBD1 (6 bases). Trimming stripped 2 bases from V and 0 bases from J, with 16 bases between. CDR3 length equals 17 residues. CDR1 and CDR2 from the germline V gene are MGHRA and YSYEKL. The CDR3 DNA follows: TGCGCCAGCAGCCAAAGCAGACAGGAGGGGATGAACACTGAAGCTTTCTTT. Protein product: CASSQSRQEGMNTEAFF.

This clonotype appeared a few times. The chain recombines TRBV12-3 or TRBV12-4 with TRBJ2-1; 11 bases match TRBD2. The J segment lost 7 bases and the V segment lost 2 bases, leaving 7 bases of the junction unmatched. This CDR3 region has 16 residues. The CDR3 DNA is TGTGCCAGCAGTTTACCGTGGGCTAGCGGGAGGAATGAGCAGTTCTTC. Translation: CASSLPWASGRNEQFF.

In this sample, this clonotype turned up a few times. This CDR3 is CSVGAQSSGANVLTF. In nucleotides, the CDR3 is TGCAGCGTTGGGGCACAAAGCTCTGGGGCCAACGTCCTGACTTTC. The chain uses TRBV29-1 and TRBJ2-6; D gene ambiguous. The CDR3 runs to 15 residues. Trimming took 4 bases from V and 0 from J, leaving 10 bases between them. Germline V gives CDR1 SQVTM, CDR2 ANQGSEA.

This clonotype has just a few counts. V and J are TRBV5-1 and TRBJ1-4; TRBD1 is a possible D gene (5 bases). Germline V gene sequence: CDR1 SGHRS, CDR2 YFSETQ. V lost 4 bases to trimming and J lost 4 bases, with 8 bases between them. This CDR3 comprises 13 residues. CDR3 sequence (DNA): TGCGCCAGCAGCCGGGACCTTAATGAAAAACTGTTTTTT. It translates to CASSRDLNEKLFF.

In its sample, this clonotype was seen a few times. V and J are TRBV6-5 and TRBJ1-1; TRBD1 might be the D (6 bases). The V and J ends lost 6 bases and 5 bases respectively, with 13 bases between them. CDR3 length: 13 residues. Germline CDR1 is MNHEY and CDR2 is SVGAGI. DNA of the CDR3: TGTGCCAGCAGCGACAGGATGGGGACTGAAGCTTTCTTT. Protein: CASSDRMGTEAFF.

This clonotype was detected only a few times. This rearrangement joins TRBV5-1 to TRBJ2-5; no clear D. CDR1 and CDR2 from the germline V gene are SGHRS and YFSETQ. The V end lost 5 bases, the J end lost 5 bases, and 13 bases lay between the germline ends. The CDR3 consists of 13 residues. Here the CDR3 reads CASRGNSLETQYF. CDR3 coding DNA: TGCGCCAGCAGGGGGAATTCGTTGGAGACCCAGTACTTC. The variable domain in full, with the rest retrieved from reference TRBV5-1 and TRBJ2-5, is KAGVTQTPRYLIKTRGQQVTLSCSPISGHRSVSWYQQTPGQGLQFLFEYFSETQRNKGNFPGRFSGRQFSNSRSEMNVSTLELGDSALYLCASRGNSLETQYFGPGTRLLVL.

The rearrangement joins TRBV20-1 to TRBJ1-4; no firm D call. The CDR3 consists of 15 residues. Germline CDR1 DFQATT, CDR2 SNEGSKA (reference sequence). V lost 2 bases and J lost 4, with 14 bases in between. The CDR3: CSARPPRGINEKLFF. The DNA of the CDR3 is TGCAGTGCTAGACCCCCCAGAGGGATTAATGAAAAACTGTTTTTT.

The chain joins TRBV6-6 to TRBJ2-7; TRBD2 might be the D (5 bases). From germline, CDR1 is MNHNY and CDR2 SVGAGI (reference sequence). V was trimmed by 3 bases and J by 3 bases, leaving 12 bases between them. The CDR3 is 14 amino acids. DNA of the CDR3: TGTGCCAGCAGTTATCACCCAGCGGACTACGAGCAGTACTTC. Translated: CASSYHPADYEQYF.

The chain links TRBV27 to TRBJ1-5, with TRBD1 as a possible D gene (5 bases). The CDR3 is 16 residues long. Germline CDR1 and CDR2: MNHEY and SMNVEV (reference sequence). V was shortened by 3 bases and J by 7 bases, with 19 bases between the two germline ends. The CDR3 sequence: CASSFSGGGAQQPQHF. The CDR3 DNA is TGTGCCAGCAGTTTCAGTGGGGGGGGAGCTCAACAGCCCCAGCATTTT.